This is a list of T cell receptor beta chains from one sample in a study of blood T cell repertoires in COVID-19. The assay was immunoSEQ multiplex PCR, and TCRdb's table has in-frame clones only and misses some. The sample includes about 160,000 clones, around 86% of them seen just once. The sample consisted of peripheral blood. The receptor set was obtained from a man in his sixties or seventies who had recovered from COVID-19. Both conserved end residues are part of each CDR3. The D gene is left open where the match is weak.

TRBJ2-3	TRBD1	TRBV3-1/TRBV3-2	CASSQLQGAGDTQYF
TRBJ2-6	TRBD2	TRBV5-4	CASSIAGVSGANVLTF
TRBJ2-7	NA	TRBV24-1	CATSDRDAGAYEQYF
TRBJ2-1	TRBD2	TRBV4-1	CASSQDTGTSGYNEQFF
TRBJ1-2	TRBD1	TRBV27	CASSLVQGAFYGYTF
TRBJ2-7	TRBD1	TRBV28	CASSSPDRGPEQYF
TRBJ1-2	TRBD1	TRBV9	CASSADRQGVYGYTF
TRBJ2-1	TRBD2	TRBV5-1	CASSLLALNEQFF
TRBJ2-2	NA	TRBV20-1	CSASGSRPGELFF
TRBJ1-2	TRBD1	TRBV4-1	CASSQEGTGTNYGYTF
TRBJ1-5	NA	TRBV28	CASSPLQYQDSNQPQHF
TRBJ2-2	TRBD1	TRBV24-1	CATSEPRTGEPYSNTGELFF
TRBJ2-1	NA	TRBV5-1	CASSLDSYTYNNEQFF
TRBJ2-1	NA	TRBV6-5	CATLDSSSYNEQFF
TRBJ2-3	TRBD2	TRBV7-2	CASSLVAGVTDTQYF
TRBJ2-1	TRBD2	TRBV9	CASSVVGSGRANEQFF
TRBJ1-6	TRBD1	TRBV19	CASRGQVADNSPLHF
TRBJ2-7	TRBD1	TRBV5-1	CASSSDRTFSYEQYF
TRBJ1-6	TRBD1	TRBV14	CASSLGTGNSPLHF
TRBJ1-1	NA	TRBV20-1	CSASPGTEAFF
TRBJ2-3	NA	TRBV6-6	CASSDPGQCTDTQYF
TRBJ2-2	NA	TRBV11-3	CASSSPLFPGELFF
TRBJ2-1	TRBD2	TRBV5-8	CASSLGATSGNYNEQFF
TRBJ2-7	TRBD1	TRBV6-1	CASSENHFPGTGGNEQYF
TRBJ1-5	TRBD1	TRBV5-4	CASSSQGAQPQHF
TRBJ2-7	NA	TRBV6-2/TRBV6-3	CASSYGGQQLYEQYF
TRBJ2-7	TRBD1	TRBV10-2	CASSDRRTGAYEQYF
TRBJ2-2	NA	TRBV6-5	CASSYPDRAGAGELFF
TRBJ2-1	NA	TRBV4-1	CASSQERETYNEQFF
TRBJ1-2	TRBD1	TRBV6-5	CASSYLGTATNYGYTF
TRBJ2-1	NA	TRBV19	CASGDEQFF
TRBJ2-1	TRBD2	TRBV9	CASSATGTSGIYEQFF
TRBJ2-1	NA	TRBV7-6	CASSLFSGNNEQFF
TRBJ1-1	TRBD1	TRBV5-1	CASSLVTGGDTEAFF
TRBJ1-2	NA	TRBV7-2	CASSLAYAVSNGYTF
TRBJ2-5	TRBD2	TRBV29-1	CSVEWREGRETQYF
TRBJ2-2	TRBD2	TRBV19	CASSIALAAGETGELFF
TRBJ1-6	TRBD1	TRBV6-5	CASTYNRGDNSPLHF
TRBJ2-7	TRBD2	TRBV28	CASSKSGRADEQYF
TRBJ2-1	TRBD2	TRBV4-1	CASSPLRTSGSYEQFF
TRBJ2-3	TRBD2	TRBV7-8	CASSWAVGTSGSGKTDTQYF
TRBJ2-2	NA	TRBV18	CASSSRPAAGTGELFF
TRBJ1-4	NA	TRBV7-8	CASNTGFATNEKLFF
TRBJ1-1	NA	TRBV29-1	CSVTTRGTEAFF
TRBJ2-3	NA	TRBV3-1/TRBV3-2	CASSRDHTDTQYF
TRBJ2-1	NA	TRBV5-1	CASSLGADTGGLDEQFF